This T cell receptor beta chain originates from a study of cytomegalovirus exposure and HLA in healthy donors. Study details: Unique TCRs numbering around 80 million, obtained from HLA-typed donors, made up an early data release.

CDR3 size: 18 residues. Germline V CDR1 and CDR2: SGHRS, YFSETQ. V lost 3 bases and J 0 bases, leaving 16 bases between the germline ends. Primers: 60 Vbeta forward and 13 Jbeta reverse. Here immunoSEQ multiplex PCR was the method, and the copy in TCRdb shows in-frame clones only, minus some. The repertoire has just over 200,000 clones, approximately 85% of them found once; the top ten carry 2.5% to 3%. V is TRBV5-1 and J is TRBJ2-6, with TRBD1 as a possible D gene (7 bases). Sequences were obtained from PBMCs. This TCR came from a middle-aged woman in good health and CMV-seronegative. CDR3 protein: CASSYRTGGNSGANVLTF. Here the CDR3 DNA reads TGCGCCAGCAGCTACAGGACAGGAGGGAACTCTGGGGCCAACGTCCTGACTTTC.